One and the same sample provided the 18 T cell receptor beta chains below, sequenced in a study of blood T cell repertoires in COVID-19. Profiled with immunoSEQ multiplex PCR; TCRdb holds only in-frame clones, not every one. Counted here are about 160,000 clones, around 83% occurring once; the ten biggest clones make up approximately 1.1%. The sequenced material came from peripheral blood. These receptors all come from a man aged 40-49 years with acute or convalescent COVID-19.

The genes are TRBV24-1 and TRBJ2-3, with 13 bases matching TRBD2. The CDR3 runs 17 residues. With V trimmed by 6 bases and J by 3 bases, 8 bases remained unmatched. The germline V gene has CDR1 KGHDR and CDR2 SFDVKD. CDR3: CATSQGLAGSRTDTQYF. CDR3 DNA sequence: TGTGCCACCAGTCAGGGACTAGCGGGGAGCAGAACAGATACGCAGTATTTT.

With regard to this clone: This CDR3 is also generated by other DNA sequences in the sample. The chain joins TRBV9 to TRBJ1-5, with TRBD1 matching over 7 bases. The CDR3 consists of 15 residues. The trim removed 3 bases at V and 1 base at J, leaving 4 bases unmatched. Germline V lookup: CDR1 SGDLS, CDR2 YYNGEE. The DNA of the CDR3 is TGTGCCAGCAGCGCCGGGACAGCAAGCAATCAGCCCCAGCATTTT. Amino acids: CASSAGTASNQPQHF.

The gene calls are TRBV24-1 and TRBJ1-5; unclear D gene. This CDR3 contains 14 residues. Trimming left V 4 bases short and J 0 bases short, with 6 bases between. Germline V gives CDR1 KGHDR, CDR2 SFDVKD. CDR3 protein: CATSEATSNQPQHF. The CDR3 DNA is TGTGCCACCAGTGAGGCAACTAGCAATCAGCCCCAGCATTTT.

This chain joins TRBV20-1 and TRBJ2-3; D is undetermined. V lost 6 bases and J 2 bases, leaving 6 bases between the germline ends. CDR1 and CDR2 from the germline V gene are DFQATT and SNEGSKA (reference sequence). The length of the CDR3 is 11 residues. The CDR3 loop is CSAPYTDTQYF. For the CDR3, the DNA is TGCAGTGCCCCGTACACAGATACGCAGTATTTT.

The gene calls are TRBV19 and TRBJ1-5, with D possibly being TRBD1 (6 bases). Germline lookup yields CDR1 LNHDA and CDR2 SQIVND (reference sequence). The germline V and J ends were trimmed by 7 bases and 5 bases, with 18 bases remaining between them. This CDR3 comprises 15 residues. DNA of the CDR3: TGTGCCAGTAATTGGGGTCGAGAGGGGGATCAGCCCCAGCATTTT. This codes for CASNWGREGDQPQHF.

The gene calls are TRBV24-1 and TRBJ2-5; D might be TRBD1 (7 bases). Germline lookup yields CDR1 KGHDR and CDR2 SFDVKD. This CDR3 has 14 amino acids. Trimming left V 5 bases short and J 7 bases short, with 16 bases between. CDR3 loop: CATSGTTGEATQYF. The CDR3 region has the DNA TGTGCCACCAGTGGTACCACAGGGGAGGCGACCCAGTACTTC.

Written as DNA, the CDR3 is TGTGCCAGCAGCCCCGATCTGGGCTGGGCAGATACGCAGTATTTT. Its translation: CASSPDLGWADTQYF. The chain has TRBV11-3 and TRBJ2-3; no firm D call. Between the trimmed V and J ends, which lost 5 bases and 4 bases, there was a span of 16 bases. The CDR3 runs 15 residues. Germline V gene lookup returns CDR1 SGHNT and CDR2 YENEEA.

The rearrangement uses TRBV5-6 and TRBJ1-6, with a possible D match to TRBD1 (5 bases). CDR3 length: 14 amino acids. The germline V gene has CDR1 SGHDT and CDR2 YYEEEE. The germline V and J ends were trimmed by 4 bases and 8 bases, with 13 bases remaining between them. CDR3 sequence: CASSGALGDSPLHF. Here the CDR3 DNA reads TGTGCCAGCAGCGGGGCTTTAGGAGATTCACCCCTCCACTTT.

V usage is TRBV5-6 and J usage is TRBJ1-4, with a weak D call TRBD1 (6 bases). Germline CDR1 is SGHDT and CDR2 is YYEEEE. V lost 4 bases to trimming and J lost 5 bases, with 15 bases between them. The CDR3 length is 15 residues. This CDR3 is CASSKDSVGNEKLFF. DNA for the CDR3: TGTGCCAGCAGCAAGGACAGTGTAGGGAATGAAAAACTGTTTTTT.

This chain uses TRBV5-1 with TRBJ1-5; D may be TRBD1 (5 bases). Trimming removed 7 bases from V and 1 base from J, with 9 bases in between. The length of the CDR3 is 13 residues. Germline values: CDR1 SGHRS, CDR2 YFSETQ. CDR3 amino acids: CASSGGSNQPQHF. CDR3 DNA: TGCGCCAGCTCCGGGGGAAGCAATCAGCCCCAGCATTTT.

The V call is TRBV4-2, the J call TRBJ2-3; 8 bases match TRBD2. The V gene's germline CDR1 is LGHNA and CDR2 YNFKEQ. The CDR3 runs 16 residues. With V trimmed by 1 base and J by 5 bases, 8 bases remained unmatched. The CDR3 coding sequence is TGTGCCAGCAGCCAAGCGGGGGGGCAAAAGGGAGATACGCAGTATTTT. Its protein product is CASSQAGGQKGDTQYF.

The V call is TRBV3-1 (or the pseudogene TRBV3-2), the J call TRBJ1-3; D gene uncertain. In germline, CDR1 is LGHDT, CDR2 YNNKEL (reference sequence). This CDR3 contains 16 residues. Deletions cut 3 bases from V and 4 bases from J, with 16 bases between. CDR3 in amino acids: CASSHSGSGSGNTIYF. DNA for the CDR3: TGTGCCAGCAGCCACTCCGGGTCTGGCTCCGGAAACACCATATATTTT.

This clone was seen a few times. This chain uses TRBV7-8 with TRBJ1-3; D is perhaps TRBD1 (6 bases). Trimming left V 1 base short and J 0 bases short, with 10 bases between. Germline V gene lookup returns CDR1 SGHVS and CDR2 FQNEAQ. CDR3 length: 16 amino acids. CDR3 coding DNA: TGTGCCAGCAGCTTAGATGGGGGGGCCTCTGGAAACACCATATATTTT. It translates to CASSLDGGASGNTIYF.

This sequence joins TRBV6-6 and TRBJ1-6; D is uncertain. CDR3 length: 13 residues. Trimming cost V 8 bases and J 13 bases, with 18 bases left between them. Germline V gene lookup returns CDR1 MNHNY and CDR2 SVGAGI (reference sequence). In DNA form, the CDR3 reads TGTGCCAGCGGCCCCCCGAGCGCTTCGCCCCTCCACTTT. Its translation is CASGPPSASPLHF.

The chain couples TRBV11-3 to TRBJ2-3; 8 bases map to TRBD1. V lost 5 bases and J lost 2; bases outside the gene matches: 3. The CDR3 has 14 residues. Germline V CDR1 and CDR2: SGHNT, YENEEA. The CDR3 DNA follows: TGTGCCAGCAGCCGGGACAGGAACACAGATACGCAGTATTTT. Protein product: CASSRDRNTDTQYF.

The chain has TRBV11-3 and TRBJ2-5, with 7 bases lining up with TRBD1. The germline gives CDR1 SGHNT, CDR2 YENEEA. The CDR3 has 15 amino acids. J lost 2 bases, V lost 5 bases, and 8 bases had no gene match. CDR3 in amino acids: CASSPNLGQQETQYF. In DNA form, the CDR3 reads TGTGCCAGCAGCCCAAATTTGGGACAGCAAGAGACCCAGTACTTC.

This chain uses TRBV5-4 with TRBJ1-2; 7 bases fit TRBD1. The CDR3 contains 16 residues. The ends lost 3 bases at V and 8 bases at J; junction bases unmatched: 16. CDR1 and CDR2 from the germline V gene are SGHNT and YYREEE (reference sequence). The CDR3 DNA reads as TGTGCCAGCAGCTCAGCAGGGGGACAGACTATCTGGGGCTACACCTTC. This sequence encodes CASSSAGGQTIWGYTF.

The table lists this clone with a few counts. The V and J genes are TRBV21-1 and TRBJ2-1; TRBD1 is the table's D call and was not checked against the DNA. TRBV21-1 is assigned pseudogene status. The CDR3 totals 19 residues. CDR3 sequence reads: CASSKLWGPGLMVANEQFF. The CDR3 DNA sequence: TGTGCCAGCAGCAAATTGTGGGGCCCCGGGCTAATGGTGGCCAATGAGCAGTTCTTC.